Following are 29 T cell receptor beta chains from one sample sequenced in a study of cytotoxic CD8 clonotypes in ibrutinib-treated CLL. Assay used: immunoSEQ multiplex PCR; TCRdb lists only in-frame clones, some missing. The table includes hundreds of thousands of clones, around 70% detected once. The sample consisted of PBMCs, taken after 24 months of ibrutinib treatment. The receptors shown here come from a human donor with chronic lymphocytic leukemia.

The rearrangement uses TRBV19 and TRBJ2-5, with D possibly being TRBD2 (6 bases). CDR3 length equals 18 residues. The ends were cut back, 2 bases at V and 0 bases at J, with 19 bases in the middle. In germline, CDR1 is LNHDA, CDR2 SQIVND (reference sequence). The CDR3 nucleotides read TGTGCCAGTAGTATACACTTTTCTTCGGGACTGAACCAAGAGACCCAGTACTTC. Encoded protein: CASSIHFSSGLNQETQYF.

This clone was detected many times. The chain combines TRBV28 with TRBJ2-1, with 7 bases aligning to TRBD1. V lost 6 bases, J lost 12 bases, and 23 bases stayed unmatched. In germline, CDR1 is MDHEN, CDR2 SYDVKM. The CDR3 sequence is 17 residues long. Here the CDR3 DNA reads TGTGCCAGCAGCCTCTTTAAAGGGGGCTGGGGGAATGAGGGGCAGTTCTTC. Residues: CASSLFKGGWGNEGQFF.

CDR3 DNA sequence: TGTGCCAGCAGAACAGGTAACTCCTACGAGCAGTACTTC. Protein sequence: CASRTGNSYEQYF. The rearrangement uses TRBV28 and TRBJ2-7; weak D call: TRBD1 (5 bases). V was cut by 6 bases and J by 0 bases, with 9 bases left in between. CDR3 length equals 13 residues. CDR1 MDHEN and CDR2 SYDVKM come from the germline V gene.

The gene calls are TRBV15 and TRBJ2-3, with 10 bases matching TRBD2. The V gene's germline CDR1 is LNHNV and CDR2 YYDKDF (reference sequence). The CDR3 extends over 16 amino acids. V lost 3 bases and J lost 2; bases outside the gene matches: 5. CDR3 coding DNA: TGTGCCACCAGCAGTCCACTAGCGGGATACACAGATACGCAGTATTTT. Its protein product is CATSSPLAGYTDTQYF. The whole variable domain, filled in from reference TRBV15 and TRBJ2-3, reads DAMVIQNPRYQVTQFGKPVTLSCSQTLNHNVMYWYQQKSSQAPKLLFHYYDKDFNNEADTPDNFQSRRPNTSFCFLDIRSPGLGDTAMYLCATSSPLAGYTDTQYFGPGTRLTVL.

This clone was observed a handful of times. The junction does not match germline at one end; this may be a read error. This rearrangement joins TRBV28 to TRBJ2-7; 7 nucleotides align to TRBD1. Germline V gives CDR1 MDHEN, CDR2 SYDVKM. The CDR3 loop spans 13 amino acids. CDR3 DNA: TGTGCCAGCAGTTCGTCAACCGGGACAGACTACGGCTTC. Residues: CASSSSTGTDYGF.

The V and J genes are TRBV11-2 and TRBJ2-2, with D perhaps matching TRBD2 (5 bases). CDR1 is SGHAT, CDR2 FQNNGV, per germline. With 3 bases removed from V and 6 bases from J, the gap between germline ends came to 14 bases. The CDR3 totals 15 residues. The CDR3 sequence is CASSLRPGDAGELFF. The CDR3 coding sequence is TGTGCCAGCAGCTTGCGCCCCGGGGATGCCGGGGAGCTGTTTTTT.

This chain's CDR3 is CATSGGALAITEAFF. Written as DNA, the CDR3 is TGTGCCACCAGCGGCGGCGCCCTTGCGATCACTGAAGCTTTCTTT. The rearrangement uses TRBV15 and TRBJ1-1; D remains ambiguous. V dropped 5 bases and J dropped 4 bases, with 17 bases sitting between them. Per germline, CDR1 LNHNV and CDR2 YYDKDF (reference sequence). The CDR3 contains 15 residues.

V usage is TRBV29-1 and J usage is TRBJ2-1; TRBD2 aligns across 8 bases. J was trimmed by 4 bases and V by 3 bases; bases with no gene match: 2. CDR1 and CDR2 from the germline V gene are SQVTM and ANQGSEA. This CDR3 is 13 amino acids long. The CDR3: CSVDGRGYNEQFF. In nucleotides, the CDR3 is TGCAGCGTTGACGGGAGGGGTTACAATGAGCAGTTCTTC.

The rearrangement uses TRBV6-5 and TRBJ2-1, with 16 bases aligning to TRBD2. Trimming cost V 3 bases and J 9 bases; bases outside gene matches: 5. In germline, CDR1 is MNHEY, CDR2 SVGAGI. The CDR3 length is 16 residues. CDR3 bases: TGTGCCAGCAGTTATACCGGGACTAGCGGGAGGGCTGAGCAGTTCTTC. Translating it yields CASSYTGTSGRAEQFF.

The gene calls are TRBV19 and TRBJ2-7, with 10 bases identical to TRBD1. CDR3 size: 11 residues. Germline V gives CDR1 LNHDA, CDR2 SQIVND (reference sequence). J gave up 7 bases and V 9 bases, and 3 bases lay outside the gene matches. CDR3 sequence (DNA): TGTGCCAGCGGACAGGGGGGAGAGCAGTACTTC. Residues: CASGQGGEQYF.

The rearrangement links TRBV11-2 to TRBJ2-7, with 7 bases matching TRBD1. CDR1 SGHAT and CDR2 FQNNGV come from the germline V gene. With V trimmed by 5 bases and J by 3 bases, 10 bases remained unmatched. The CDR3 consists of 15 residues. The DNA for the CDR3 is TGTGCCAGCAGCCCAAGCCCGGGACAGATCTACGAGCAGTACTTC. It translates to CASSPSPGQIYEQYF.

The genes are TRBV4-2 and TRBJ2-7; 9 bases fit TRBD2. CDR1 is LGHNA, CDR2 YNFKEQ, per germline. J gave up 2 bases and V 6 bases, and 8 bases lay outside the gene matches. The CDR3 spans 15 residues. The CDR3 region has the DNA TGTGCCAGCAGAGGCGATCTAGCGGGGCCCTACGAGCAGTACTTC. Protein sequence: CASRGDLAGPYEQYF.

V and J are TRBV2 and TRBJ1-4; D is unresolved. The V gene's germline CDR1 is SNHLY and CDR2 FYNNEI. This CDR3 has 12 residues. V shed 4 bases and J shed 7 bases, with 7 bases lying between them. CDR3 sequence reads: CASSVRGEKLFF. CDR3 sequence (DNA): TGTGCCAGCAGTGTGCGCGGTGAAAAACTGTTTTTT.

V usage is TRBV2 and J usage is TRBJ2-2; 8 nucleotides agree with TRBD2. The CDR3 extends over 17 amino acids. V trimming: 6 bases; J trimming: 5 bases; junction bases outside the gene matches: 14. Germline V gene data show CDR1 as SNHLY and CDR2 as FYNNEI. CDR3 sequence reads: CASREVSGTRVTGELFF. Written as DNA, the CDR3 is TGTGCCAGCAGGGAGGTCTCCGGGACTAGGGTAACCGGGGAGCTGTTTTTT. Combining the CDR3 with reference TRBV2 and TRBJ2-2 gives the whole variable domain EPEVTQTPSHQVTQMGQEVILRCVPISNHLYFYWYRQILGQKVEFLVSFYNNEISEKSEIFDDQFSVERPDGSNFTLKIRSTKLEDSAMYFCASREVSGTRVTGELFFGEGSRLTVL.

The genes are TRBV5-1 and TRBJ2-7, with 10 bases identical to TRBD2. The J segment lost 6 bases and the V segment lost 2 bases, leaving 11 bases of the junction unmatched. The CDR3 totals 16 residues. Germline V CDR1 and CDR2: SGHRS, YFSETQ. CDR3 bases: TGCGCCAGCAGCTTCTCAACCCGACTAGCGGGCATCGAGCAGTACTTC. Its translation: CASSFSTRLAGIEQYF.

The rearrangement links TRBV7-8 to TRBJ2-5; a possible D gene is TRBD2 (7 bases). V dropped 6 bases and J dropped 5 bases, with 13 bases sitting between them. Per the germline V gene, CDR1 is SGHVS and CDR2 is FQNEAQ. The CDR3 is made up of 13 amino acids. The CDR3 DNA follows: TGTGCCAGCAGACCGAGGGGGGGGGAGACCCAGTACTTC. Its protein is CASRPRGGETQYF.

In its sample, this clone was seen a few times. V is TRBV4-2 and J is TRBJ2-7, with D hard to call. The CDR3 loop spans 13 amino acids. The ends were cut back, 4 bases at V and 4 bases at J, with 11 bases in the middle. Germline V gene lookup returns CDR1 LGHNA and CDR2 YNFKEQ. In DNA, the CDR3 is TGTGCCAGCAGCCCCTCGGACCAGTACGAGCAGTACTTC. This gives the protein CASSPSDQYEQYF.

This clone was detected ten times or more. The chain combines TRBV9 with TRBJ1-2; D might be TRBD1 (6 bases). The V end was cut by 4 bases, the J end by 3 bases, with 10 bases between. Germline CDR1 is SGDLS and CDR2 is YYNGEE. CDR3 length: 13 amino acids. This CDR3 reads CASSNREHYGYTF. In DNA form, the CDR3 reads TGTGCCAGCAGCAACAGGGAACACTATGGCTACACCTTC.

The chain has TRBV7-9 and TRBJ1-2; D may be TRBD1 (5 bases). Germline-derived CDR1 and CDR2 are SEHNR and FQNEAQ (reference sequence). Trimming removed 5 bases at V and 5 bases at J, with 12 bases between. The CDR3 is made up of 13 amino acids. The CDR3 protein is CASSDTQGYGYTF. CDR3 nucleotides: TGTGCCAGCAGCGATACTCAGGGTTATGGCTACACCTTC.

The chain joins TRBV25-1 to TRBJ2-3; D possibly corresponds to TRBD1 (6 bases). Germline values: CDR1 MGHDK, CDR2 SYGVNS. The length of the CDR3 is 15 residues. Trimming stripped 5 bases from V and 4 bases from J, with 16 bases between. Here the CDR3 DNA reads TGTGCCAGCAGTATCTCGGACAGAACGGCAGATACGCAGTATTTT. Encoded protein: CASSISDRTADTQYF.

This clone was detected a few times. The same CDR3 is also encoded by other DNA sequences in this sample. This chain links TRBV9 with TRBJ2-3, with 9 bases identical to TRBD2. Per the germline V gene, CDR1 is SGDLS and CDR2 is YYNGEE. The CDR3 covers 15 residues. Losses at the gene ends were 1 base for V and 0 bases for J; bases not matched to a gene: 0. Here the CDR3 reads CASSVLAGSTDTQYF. As DNA, the CDR3 is TGTGCCAGCAGCGTACTAGCGGGGAGCACAGATACGCAGTATTTT.

This clone has just a few counts. This chain uses TRBV28 with TRBJ2-7, with a possible D match to TRBD2 (6 bases). CDR3 size: 13 residues. Germline loops: CDR1 MDHEN, CDR2 SYDVKM. Deletions cut 8 bases from V and 4 bases from J, with 15 bases between. The CDR3 DNA sequence: TGTGCCAGCCACACGGGACTTACGTACGAGCAGTACTTC. Protein product: CASHTGLTYEQYF.

The rearrangement joins TRBV7-2 to TRBJ2-7; D ambiguous. Per germline, CDR1 SGHTA and CDR2 FQGNSA. The CDR3 covers 14 residues. V gave up 5 bases and J gave up 2 bases, with 13 bases separating them. The CDR3 protein is CASSPAGGPYEQYF. The CDR3 coding sequence is TGTGCCAGCAGCCCCGCCGGTGGGCCCTACGAGCAGTACTTC. Variable domain in full (rest from reference TRBV7-2 and TRBJ2-7): GAGVSQSPSNKVTEKGKDVELRCDPISGHTALYWYRQSLGQGLEFLIYFQGNSAPDKSGLPSDRFSAERTGGSVSTLTIQRTQQEDSAVYLCASSPAGGPYEQYFGPGTRLTVT.

The genes are TRBV10-1 and TRBJ2-1, with D maybe TRBD2 (6 bases). The CDR3 has 13 amino acids. V was pared by 3 bases and J by 6 bases, with 9 bases between. CDR1 and CDR2 from the germline V gene are WNHNN and SYGVQD (reference sequence). DNA for the CDR3: TGCGCCAGCAGTGATGGGACTCGCAATGAGCAGTTCTTC. This codes for CASSDGTRNEQFF.

The gene calls are TRBV6-5 and TRBJ1-1, with TRBD1 as a possible D gene (5 bases). V lost 6 bases, J lost 1 base, and 12 bases lay in between. The CDR3 has 14 residues. CDR1 and CDR2 (germline): MNHEY, SVGAGI. The CDR3 bases are TGTGCCAGCAGGGGTGGGGCAGGGAACACTGAAGCTTTCTTT. Translation gives CASRGGAGNTEAFF.

V and J are TRBV6-5 and TRBJ2-1; no clear D gene. The ends were cut back, 0 bases at V and 2 bases at J, with 11 bases in the middle. Germline V gene sequence: CDR1 MNHEY, CDR2 SVGAGI. The CDR3 loop spans 16 amino acids. CDR3 nucleotide sequence: TGTGCCAGCAGTTACTCGGGTAGAACGCCCTACAATGAGCAGTTCTTC. Protein: CASSYSGRTPYNEQFF.

The chain is built from TRBV11-1 and TRBJ2-7, with TRBD2 as a possible D gene (6 bases). The V and J ends lost 4 bases and 3 bases respectively, with 16 bases between them. CDR3 length equals 15 residues. The V gene's germline CDR1 is SGHAT and CDR2 FQDESV (reference sequence). The CDR3: CASSWHGRGGYEQYF. The CDR3 DNA follows: TGTGCCAGCAGCTGGCACGGCCGGGGAGGCTACGAGCAGTACTTC.

This clone was detected a few times. J is TRBJ1-1 and V is TRBV29-1, with 8 nucleotides matching TRBD1. This CDR3 is built from 11 residues. CDR1 and CDR2 (germline): SQVTM, ANQGSEA. The junction had 7 bases not matched to a gene; V was cut back by 8 bases and J by 8 bases. The CDR3 reads CSLDRAVEAFF. In DNA form, the CDR3 reads TGCAGCCTGGACAGGGCTGTGGAAGCTTTCTTT.

This rearrangement joins TRBV5-1 to TRBJ2-5, with 9 bases fitting TRBD1. This CDR3 is built from 14 residues. After removal of 2 bases from V and 4 bases from J, the junction contained 3 bases not matched to a gene. CDR1 is SGHRS and CDR2 is YFSETQ in the germline V gene. This chain's CDR3 is CASSLQGALETQYF. The CDR3 nucleotides are TGCGCCAGCAGCTTACAGGGGGCTCTAGAGACCCAGTACTTC.